This T cell receptor beta chain was captured in a study of CD8 T cells in ankylosing spondylitis. Study outcomes and limitations: Clones linked to the disease showed a CD8+ phenotype. They occurred at relatively low frequencies in peripheral blood. It appeared that ankylosing spondylitis blood was characterized by a TCR beta motif of 8 or 9 highly homologous variants. From matched ankylosing spondylitis synovial fluid, disease-linked clones were reportedly recovered at significantly enriched levels.

V was pared by 5 bases and J by 2 bases, with 9 bases of the junction left unmatched. This CDR3 is 15 amino acids long. Germline V lookup: CDR1 DFQATT, CDR2 SNEGSKA (reference sequence). In regard to this clonotype: No antigen is known for it.

With molecular barcodes, quantitative 5'-RACE was used to make the TCR beta libraries. TCRdb called the 5' RACE reads again in MiXCR, with one record for every CDR3 protein. The sample has roughly 240,000 distinct CDR3 sequences; 30% to 35% are singletons. The J gene is TRBJ2-3, the V gene TRBV20-1; 8 bases fit TRBD2. Sequencing was performed on blood, either unsorted or a sorted T cell fraction (not recorded which). This TCR was sampled from a male donor with ankylosing spondylitis or in good health (not recorded which). The CDR3 protein is CSASRGAASTDTQYF. The CDR3 coding sequence is TGCAGTGCTTCGCGGGGGGCCGCCTCCACAGATACGCAGTATTTT.